A single sample gave rise to the 15 T cell receptor beta chains below, sequenced in a study of blood T cell repertoires in COVID-19. Clones were sequenced by immunoSEQ multiplex PCR, and TCRdb holds only the in-frame ones, with some missing. Of about 190,000 clones in the sample, about 77% were seen once. The sample was peripheral blood. Receptors originate from an elderly woman with active or convalescent COVID-19.

This clone appeared many times. The chain uses TRBV27 and TRBJ2-7; 8 positions match TRBD1. This CDR3 is built from 14 residues. Germline CDR1 and CDR2: MNHEY and SMNVEV (reference sequence). V was clipped by 6 bases and J by 4 bases; unmatched bases: 8. This chain's CDR3 is CASRLQGAEYEQYF. CDR3 DNA: TGTGCCAGCAGGCTCCAGGGGGCTGAATACGAGCAGTACTTC.

There are a few counts of this clone. CDR3 nucleotides: TGCAGCGCAGTGACGGGAGGCTACACCTTC. It codes for CSAVTGGYTF. This chain uses TRBV29-1 with TRBJ1-2; D is unresolved. The CDR3 has 10 residues. V was shortened by 7 bases and J by 8 bases, with 11 bases between the two germline ends. CDR1 is SQVTM and CDR2 is ANQGSEA in the germline V gene. The variable domain in full, with the rest retrieved from reference TRBV29-1 and TRBJ1-2, is SAVISQKPSRDICQRGTSLTIQCQVDSQVTMMFWYRQQPGQSLTLIATANQGSEATYESGFVIDKFPISRPNLTFSTLTVSNMSPEDSSIYLCSAVTGGYTFGSGTRLTVV.

The gene calls are TRBV5-6 and TRBJ1-5, with 9 bases fitting TRBD1. The CDR3 has 13 amino acids. Looked up from germline, CDR1 is SGHDT and CDR2 is YYEEEE. After removal of 4 bases from V and 6 bases from J, the junction contained 2 bases not matched to a gene. CDR3 amino acids: CASSEDRGQPQHF. CDR3 bases: TGTGCCAGCAGCGAGGACAGGGGTCAGCCCCAGCATTTT.

The chain couples TRBV2 to TRBJ2-1; TRBD2 aligns across 8 bases. From germline, CDR1 is SNHLY and CDR2 FYNNEI. The CDR3 runs to 14 residues. The CDR3 protein is CASYRGGSYNEQFF. The CDR3 coding sequence is TGTGCGAGTTACCGGGGGGGCAGCTACAATGAGCAGTTCTTC. Full variable domain (outside the CDR3, taken from reference TRBV2 and TRBJ2-1): EPEVTQTPSHQVTQMGQEVILRCVPISNHLYFYWYRQILGQKVEFLVSFYNNEISEKSEIFDDQFSVERPDGSNFTLKIRSTKLEDSAMYFCASYRGGSYNEQFFGPGTRLTVL.

This clone appeared a single time. In DNA, the CDR3 is TGTGCCAGGGATTCACTAGCGGGGGGGAACAATGAGCAGTTCTTC. Translating gives CARDSLAGGNNEQFF. The V gene is TRBV28, the J gene TRBJ2-1; 13 bases line up with TRBD2. The CDR3 covers 15 residues. The V segment lost 9 bases and the J segment 5 bases; nucleotides outside the gene matches: 7. The germline V gene encodes CDR1 MDHEN and CDR2 SYDVKM. The variable domain in full, completed from reference TRBV28 and TRBJ2-1, reads DVKVTQSSRYLVKRTGEKVFLECVQDMDHENMFWYRQDPGLGLRLIYFSYDVKMKEKGDIPEGYSVSREKKERFSLILESASTNQTSMYLCARDSLAGGNNEQFFGPGTRLTVL.

The chain combines TRBV19 with TRBJ2-2, with 7 positions matching TRBD1. With V trimmed by 6 bases and J by 1 base, 5 bases remained unmatched. Per the germline V gene, CDR1 is LNHDA and CDR2 is SQIVND (reference sequence). The CDR3 contains 15 residues. CDR3 sequence (DNA): TGTGCCAGTAGACCGACAGGGTTGAACACCGGGGAGCTGTTTTTT. Translating gives CASRPTGLNTGELFF.

This clone appeared a single time. The CDR3 DNA sequence: TGTGCCAGTAGTATTTCGGGACTAGCGGGGGCCGCCTCCTACGAGCAGTACTTC. Protein sequence: CASSISGLAGAASYEQYF. The rearrangement uses TRBV19 and TRBJ2-7; TRBD2 agrees at 14 bases. V shed 3 bases and J 0 bases; nucleotides not matched to a gene: 7. Germline values: CDR1 LNHDA, CDR2 SQIVND (reference sequence). The CDR3 length is 18 residues.

V usage is TRBV19 and J usage is TRBJ2-7; TRBD1 might be the D (6 bases). The CDR3 runs 14 residues. Trimming pared 5 bases from V and 4 bases from J, leaving 15 bases between. Germline V gene lookup returns CDR1 LNHDA and CDR2 SQIVND (reference sequence). As DNA, the CDR3 is TGTGCCAGTAGTCCTACCGGGACAATTTACGAGCAGTACTTC. Amino acid sequence: CASSPTGTIYEQYF.

The chain is built from TRBV2 and TRBJ1-4; 7 nucleotides agree with TRBD1. Germline assignment: CDR1 SNHLY and CDR2 FYNNEI. The CDR3 is made up of 14 amino acids. Trimming cost V 5 bases and J 7 bases; bases outside gene matches: 7. CDR3 residues: CASSTPQGIEKLFF. CDR3 bases: TGTGCCAGCAGTACGCCACAGGGGATTGAAAAACTGTTTTTT.

This chain connects TRBV5-1 to TRBJ2-3; 9 bases align to TRBD2. This CDR3 is 17 amino acids long. CDR1 and CDR2 from the germline V gene are SGHRS and YFSETQ. V shed 4 bases, J shed 8 bases, and the junction held 17 bases outside the gene matches. The CDR3 bases are TGCGCCAGCAGCCCGGGCGGCGGGGGGGCGTCCTTTGGTACGCAGTATTTT. Amino acid sequence: CASSPGGGGASFGTQYF. The whole variable domain, remainder taken from reference TRBV5-1 and TRBJ2-3, is KAGVTQTPRYLIKTRGQQVTLSCSPISGHRSVSWYQQTPGQGLQFLFEYFSETQRNKGNFPGRFSGRQFSNSRSEMNVSTLELGDSALYLCASSPGGGGASFGTQYFGPGTRLTVL.

The chain combines TRBV28 with TRBJ1-1; 9 bases agree with TRBD1. In germline, CDR1 is MDHEN, CDR2 SYDVKM. The CDR3 sequence is 14 residues long. V shed 3 bases and J 4 bases; nucleotides not matched to a gene: 3. The chain's CDR3 is CASSFDRGSTEAFF. CDR3 nucleotide sequence: TGTGCCAGCAGTTTTGACAGGGGGAGCACTGAAGCTTTCTTT. Looking up the rest from reference TRBV28 and TRBJ1-1 gives the full variable domain: DVKVTQSSRYLVKRTGEKVFLECVQDMDHENMFWYRQDPGLGLRLIYFSYDVKMKEKGDIPEGYSVSREKKERFSLILESASTNQTSMYLCASSFDRGSTEAFFGQGTRLTVV.

The chain couples TRBV11-2 to TRBJ1-1; TRBD1 might be the D (5 bases). The V gene lost 1 base and the J gene lost 10 bases, with 13 bases spanning the gap. This CDR3 comprises 13 residues. CDR1 and CDR2 (germline): SGHAT, FQNNGV. The CDR3: CASSLAGRERAFF. Written as DNA, the CDR3 is TGTGCCAGCAGCTTAGCCGGCAGGGAACGAGCTTTCTTT. The full variable domain, in which reference TRBV11-2 and TRBJ1-1 provide the parts outside the CDR3, is EAGVAQSPRYKIIEKRQSVAFWCNPISGHATLYWYQQILGQGPKLLIQFQNNGVVDDSQLPKDRFSAERLKGVDSTLKIQPAKLEDSAVYLCASSLAGRERAFFGQGTRLTVV.

This clone was seen more than once but under ten times. V usage is TRBV7-8 and J usage is TRBJ1-1; unclear D gene. V lost 5 bases and J lost 4, with 11 bases in between. This CDR3 is 13 amino acids long. Germline V gene sequence: CDR1 SGHVS, CDR2 FQNEAQ. CDR3: CASSLVRVTEAFF. In DNA form, the CDR3 reads TGTGCCAGCAGCCTAGTGAGGGTCACTGAAGCTTTCTTT.

The V gene is TRBV11-2, the J gene TRBJ2-7; D remains ambiguous. Germline values: CDR1 SGHAT, CDR2 FQNNGV. V was cut by 1 base and J by 4 bases, with 5 bases left in between. The CDR3 has 12 residues. CDR3 loop: CASSLGRYEQYF. The CDR3, as DNA: TGTGCCAGCAGCTTAGGGCGGTACGAGCAGTACTTC.

The V gene is TRBV29-1, the J gene TRBJ1-2; tentative D call: TRBD1 (6 bases). This CDR3 is built from 11 residues. The germline V and J ends were trimmed by 5 bases and 7 bases, with 11 bases remaining between them. CDR1 SQVTM and CDR2 ANQGSEA come from the germline V gene. The CDR3 DNA reads as TGCAGCGTTCCCGGGACAAGTGGCTACACCTTC. This translates into CSVPGTSGYTF.